What follows are 16 T cell receptor beta chains derived from one specimen sequenced in a study of cytomegalovirus exposure and HLA in healthy donors. A multiplex PCR was run with 60 Vbeta primers and 13 Jbeta primers. Method: immunoSEQ multiplex PCR; TCRdb's copy keeps in-frame clones and lacks some. This table has over 150,000 clones, 80% to 85% appearing once. The specimen was PBMCs. These receptors were taken from a human donor in good health.

This clone was picked up many times. The chain has TRBV25-1 and TRBJ2-2; 10 bases fit TRBD2. The CDR3 has 16 amino acids. Trimming cost V 5 bases and J 4 bases; bases outside gene matches: 7. Germline V gene data show CDR1 as MGHDK and CDR2 as SYGVNS. CDR3 bases: TGTGCCAGCAGTAGCAGCGGGGGGGATTCCACCGGGGAGCTGTTTTTT. Its protein product is CASSSSGGDSTGELFF.

J is TRBJ1-1 and V is TRBV10-3; D not resolved. Trimming shortened V by 0 bases and J by 0 bases, and 8 bases separated the two germline ends. The germline V gene encodes CDR1 ENHRY and CDR2 SYGVKD. The CDR3 is 15 residues long. CDR3 bases: TGTGCCATCAGTGAGTCGGCGGTATTGAACACTGAAGCTTTCTTT. Its protein is CAISESAVLNTEAFF.

The chain links TRBV7-2 to TRBJ1-1; 10 positions agree with TRBD1. CDR1 and CDR2 from the germline V gene are SGHTA and FQGNSA. J was trimmed by 3 bases and V by 5 bases; bases with no gene match: 3. The CDR3 covers 14 residues. CDR3 residues: CASSMGQGYTEAFF. As DNA, the CDR3 is TGTGCCAGCAGCATGGGACAGGGGTACACTGAAGCTTTCTTT.

This rearrangement joins TRBV5-6 to TRBJ1-2, with 8 bases lining up with TRBD1. V shed 2 bases and J 4 bases; nucleotides not matched to a gene: 4. This CDR3 is 14 amino acids long. Germline values: CDR1 SGHDT, CDR2 YYEEEE. CDR3: CASSFGQGPYGYTF. The CDR3 nucleotides are TGTGCCAGCAGCTTCGGACAGGGCCCCTATGGCTACACCTTC.

With regard to this clone: At one end, the junction sequence differs from germline, possibly due to a read error. This chain joins TRBV7-9 and TRBJ1-1; 9 bases line up with TRBD1. The length of the CDR3 is 17 residues. Per germline, CDR1 SEHNR and CDR2 FQNEAQ (reference sequence). The CDR3 reads CASSPGQGTDPNSEAFF. In DNA form, the CDR3 reads TGTGCCAGCAGCCCGGGACAGGGAACGGATCCGAACAGTGAAGCTTTCTTT.

The J gene is TRBJ2-2, the V gene TRBV7-2, with 9 bases matching TRBD2. Looked up from germline, CDR1 is SGHTA and CDR2 is FQGNSA. The CDR3 is 18 amino acids. The junction had 14 bases not matched to a gene; V was cut back by 5 bases and J by 4 bases. CDR3 in amino acids: CASSPNRGGALGTGELFF. CDR3 DNA: TGTGCCAGCAGCCCAAATCGCGGGGGGGCCTTAGGCACCGGGGAGCTGTTTTTT.

The chain couples TRBV11-2 to TRBJ2-1; TRBD2 is a possible D gene (5 bases). The CDR3 consists of 17 residues. Germline values: CDR1 SGHAT, CDR2 FQNNGV. Between the trimmed V and J ends, which lost 2 bases and 0 bases, there was a span of 14 bases. The CDR3 protein is CASSLTPTGSSYNEQFF. CDR3 nucleotide sequence: TGTGCCAGCAGCTTAACTCCCACGGGAAGCTCCTACAATGAGCAGTTCTTC. The whole variable domain, filled in from reference TRBV11-2 and TRBJ2-1, reads EAGVAQSPRYKIIEKRQSVAFWCNPISGHATLYWYQQILGQGPKLLIQFQNNGVVDDSQLPKDRFSAERLKGVDSTLKIQPAKLEDSAVYLCASSLTPTGSSYNEQFFGPGTRLTVL.

This sequence joins TRBV6-6 and TRBJ2-5; the D gene is possibly TRBD1 (6 bases). Germline CDR1 reads MNHNY; CDR2 reads SVGAGI (reference sequence). Trimming took off 6 bases at V and 0 bases at J, with 14 bases between the two ends. The CDR3 contains 15 residues. CDR3 protein: CASRNRDTYQETQYF. For the CDR3, the DNA is TGTGCCAGCAGGAACCGGGACACGTACCAAGAGACCCAGTACTTC.

J is TRBJ1-5 and V is TRBV27; D is uncertain. This CDR3 contains 15 residues. Between the trimmed V and J ends, which lost 6 bases and 2 bases, there was a span of 14 bases. Germline V CDR1 and CDR2: MNHEY, SMNVEV (reference sequence). The CDR3 nucleotides are TGTGCCAGCAGCCCCTTCCTTCGGGGCAATCAGCCCCAGCATTTT. Translating it yields CASSPFLRGNQPQHF.

The chain couples TRBV7-9 to TRBJ2-5; a weak D match, TRBD2 (5 bases). This CDR3 spans 15 amino acids. V was clipped by 1 base and J by 2 bases, with 11 bases between them. Germline-derived CDR1 and CDR2 are SEHNR and FQNEAQ (reference sequence). As DNA, the CDR3 is TGTGCCAGCAGCTTAGTGGGGAGCCGACAAGAGACCCAGTACTTC. Protein sequence: CASSLVGSRQETQYF.

The CDR3 DNA is TGTGCCAGCAGCAAAAAGACAGTTCACAATGAGCAGTTCTTC. It is translated as CASSKKTVHNEQFF. The rearrangement joins TRBV21-1 to TRBJ2-1; the table's D call of TRBD1 was not tested on the DNA. TRBV21-1 is termed a pseudogene. This CDR3 region has 14 residues.

The genes are TRBV5-4 and TRBJ2-5; D not resolved. The V end lost 0 bases, the J end lost 3 bases, and 6 bases lay between the germline ends. Germline assignment: CDR1 SGHNT and CDR2 YYREEE (reference sequence). The CDR3 covers 13 residues. CDR3 sequence (DNA): TGTGCCAGCAGCTTGGTTTCGGAAGAGACCCAGTACTTC. It yields the protein CASSLVSEETQYF. Full variable domain (rest looked up from reference TRBV5-4 and TRBJ2-5): ETGVTQSPTHLIKTRGQQVTLRCSSQSGHNTVSWYQQALGQGPQFIFQYYREEENGRGNFPPRFSGLQFPNYSSELNVNALELDDSALYLCASSLVSEETQYFGPGTRLLVL.

The chain uses TRBV29-1 and TRBJ2-7; a weak D match, TRBD1 (5 bases). This CDR3 spans 12 amino acids. V lost 4 bases and J 5 bases, leaving 12 bases between the germline ends. Germline-derived CDR1 and CDR2 are SQVTM and ANQGSEA. In DNA, the CDR3 is TGCAGCGTTGTGGCAGGGTCCCACGAGCAGTACTTC. It encodes CSVVAGSHEQYF.

This chain uses TRBV18 with TRBJ2-3; a weak D match, TRBD1 (6 bases). The CDR3 has 14 residues. Germline CDR1 reads KGHSH; CDR2 reads LQKENI. Deletions cut 2 bases from V and 3 bases from J, with 9 bases between. The CDR3 DNA follows: TGTGCCAGCTCACCAAAGGGGGAGACAGATACGCAGTATTTT. Translated: CASSPKGETDTQYF.

The rearrangement uses TRBV21-1 and TRBJ2-1; no check of the table's D call, TRBD1, against the DNA was made. TRBV21-1 is recorded as a pseudogene. The CDR3 totals 15 residues. The CDR3 is CASSNRDRGRGPQFF. For the CDR3, the DNA is TGTGCCAGCAGCAACCGGGACAGGGGACGGGGTCCTCAGTTCTTC.

CDR3 DNA sequence: TGTGCCAGCAGCTACCTAGCGGGGGGGCTAATGTCAAATGAGCAGTTCTTC. Translating it yields CASSYLAGGLMSNEQFF. This chain connects TRBV11-2 to TRBJ2-1; 12 bases match TRBD2. There are 17 residues in the CDR3. The germline V gene encodes CDR1 SGHAT and CDR2 FQNNGV. V shed 4 bases, J shed 7 bases, and the junction held 11 bases outside the gene matches.